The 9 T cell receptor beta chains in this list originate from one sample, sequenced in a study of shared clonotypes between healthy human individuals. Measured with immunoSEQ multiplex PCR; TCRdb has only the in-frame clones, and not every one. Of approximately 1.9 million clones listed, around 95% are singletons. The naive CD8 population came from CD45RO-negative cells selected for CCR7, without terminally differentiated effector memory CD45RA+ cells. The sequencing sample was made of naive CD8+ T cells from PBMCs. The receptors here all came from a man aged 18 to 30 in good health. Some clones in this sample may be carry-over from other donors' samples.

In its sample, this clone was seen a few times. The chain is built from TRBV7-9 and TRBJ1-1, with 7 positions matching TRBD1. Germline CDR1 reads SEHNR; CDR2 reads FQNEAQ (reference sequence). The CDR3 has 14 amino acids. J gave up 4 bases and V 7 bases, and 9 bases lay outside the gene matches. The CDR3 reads CASTDREGGTEAFF. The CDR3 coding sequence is TGTGCCAGCACCGACAGGGAGGGAGGCACTGAAGCTTTCTTT.

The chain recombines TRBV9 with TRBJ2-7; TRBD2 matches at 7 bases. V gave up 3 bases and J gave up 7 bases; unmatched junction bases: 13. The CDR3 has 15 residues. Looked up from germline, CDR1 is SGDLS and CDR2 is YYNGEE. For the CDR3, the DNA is TGTGCCAGCAGCGCCAGCGGGGCTATTACGGGGGAGCAGTACTTC. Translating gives CASSASGAITGEQYF.

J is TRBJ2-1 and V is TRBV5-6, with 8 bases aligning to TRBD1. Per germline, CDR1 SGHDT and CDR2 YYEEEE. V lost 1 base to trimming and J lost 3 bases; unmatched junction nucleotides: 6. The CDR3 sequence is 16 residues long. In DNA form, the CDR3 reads TGTGCCAGCAGCTTGATGAGAGACAGGGGCTACAATGAGCAGTTCTTC. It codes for CASSLMRDRGYNEQFF.

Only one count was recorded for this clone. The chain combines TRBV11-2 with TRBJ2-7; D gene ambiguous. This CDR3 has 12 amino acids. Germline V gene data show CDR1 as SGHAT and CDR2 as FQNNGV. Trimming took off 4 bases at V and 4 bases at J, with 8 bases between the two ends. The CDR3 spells CASSSAGYEQYF. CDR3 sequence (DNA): TGTGCCAGCAGCTCCGCTGGGTACGAGCAGTACTTC.

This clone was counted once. CDR3 region: CASSPPGDGGAATNEKLFF. The CDR3 bases are TGTGCCAGCAGCCCCCCGGGGGACGGAGGAGCTGCAACTAATGAAAAACTGTTTTTT. This chain links TRBV7-9 with TRBJ1-4; D might be TRBD1 (5 bases). V was pared by 5 bases and J by 0 bases, with 22 bases between. In germline, CDR1 is SEHNR, CDR2 FQNEAQ (reference sequence). This CDR3 region has 19 residues.

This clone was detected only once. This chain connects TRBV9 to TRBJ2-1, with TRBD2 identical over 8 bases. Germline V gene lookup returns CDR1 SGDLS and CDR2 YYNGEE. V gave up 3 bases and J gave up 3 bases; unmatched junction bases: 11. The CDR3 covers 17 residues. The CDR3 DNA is TGTGCCAGCAGCGGAGGCGGACTAGCTGATAGCTACAATGAGCAGTTCTTC. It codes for CASSGGGLADSYNEQFF.

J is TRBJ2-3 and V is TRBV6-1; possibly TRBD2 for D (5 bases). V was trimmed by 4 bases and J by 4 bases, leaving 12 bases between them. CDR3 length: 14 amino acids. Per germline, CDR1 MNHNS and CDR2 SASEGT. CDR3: CASSARTWPDTQYF. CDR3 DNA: TGTGCCAGCAGTGCCCGGACTTGGCCAGATACGCAGTATTTT.

CDR3 protein: CASSPDGTSGNNEQFF. The CDR3 region has the DNA TGTGCCAGCAGCCCCGACGGTACTAGCGGGAACAATGAGCAGTTCTTC. V is TRBV13 and J is TRBJ2-1; 10 bases are shared with TRBD2. CDR3 length equals 16 residues. Germline lookup yields CDR1 PRHDT and CDR2 FYEKMQ (reference sequence). V lost 5 bases, J lost 5 bases, and 9 bases stayed unmatched.

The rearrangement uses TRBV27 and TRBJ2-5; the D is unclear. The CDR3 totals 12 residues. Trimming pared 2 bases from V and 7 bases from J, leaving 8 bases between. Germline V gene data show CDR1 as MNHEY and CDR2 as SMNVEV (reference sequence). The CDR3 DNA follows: TGTGCCAGCAGTTTAAACGGGCGGACCCAGTACTTC. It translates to CASSLNGRTQYF.